The sequence of this T cell receptor beta chain was determined in a study of T cell responses to AZD1222 COVID-19 vaccine. Study-wide findings and caveats: The study sampled repertoires only after the peak T cell response. Reportedly, close to half of spike-specific TCRs are directed against unmutated variant regions. Dominant CD4 TCR responses targeted spike regions 160-218 and 743-854. Spike-specific TCR breadth and depth grew following two AZD1222 doses.

Points on this clone: Its antigen is currently unknown.

Clones were read by immunoSEQ multiplex PCR, and TCRdb kept only the in-frame ones, dropping some. The sample lists some 110,000 clones; approximately 84% were seen once. CDR3 size: 17 residues. Germline-derived CDR1 and CDR2 are LGHNA and YNFKEQ. With 4 bases removed from V and 3 bases from J, the gap between germline ends came to 22 bases. The receptor's source is an adult in good health. The chain carries TRBV4-2 and TRBJ2-7; tentatively, D is TRBD2 (6 bases). The starting material was peripheral blood, obtained on day 0 of AZD1222 vaccination. The CDR3 loop is CASSRESVGLQFYEQYF. DNA of the CDR3: TGTGCCAGCAGCCGGGAGTCCGTCGGACTACAATTCTACGAGCAGTACTTC.